The next 3 T cell receptor beta chains were all read from a single sample in a study of blood T cell repertoires in COVID-19. Assay: immunoSEQ multiplex PCR; the TCRdb copy retains only in-frame clones and omits some. The profile shows roughly 200,000 clones, roughly 80% of them singletons. The sequenced sample was PBMCs or T cells enriched from blood (not recorded which). Source of these receptors: a man aged 40-55 years who had recovered from COVID-19.

This sequence joins TRBV25-1 and TRBJ2-7, with 7 bases that match TRBD1. Germline V gene lookup returns CDR1 MGHDK and CDR2 SYGVNS. The CDR3 spans 14 residues. V shed 5 bases and J 2 bases; nucleotides not matched to a gene: 6. The CDR3 sequence is CASSIATGTYEQYF. DNA for the CDR3: TGTGCCAGCAGTATCGCGACAGGGACCTACGAGCAGTACTTC.

The chain carries TRBV9 and TRBJ1-2; maybe TRBD1 (6 bases). CDR1 is SGDLS and CDR2 is YYNGEE in the germline V gene. This CDR3 comprises 14 residues. Trimming left V 2 bases short and J 8 bases short, with 16 bases between. The CDR3 DNA is TGTGCCAGCAGCGTGGGCCAGGGGTCTTACGGCTACACCTTC. This codes for CASSVGQGSYGYTF.

CDR3 sequence (DNA): TGTGCCAGGAGTCGGGACATCCAGAACACTGAAGCTTTCTTT. This encodes CARSRDIQNTEAFF. The gene calls are TRBV2 and TRBJ1-1, with a weak D call TRBD1 (6 bases). This CDR3 is 14 amino acids long. The germline CDR1 and CDR2 sequences are SNHLY and FYNNEI. The V end was cut by 9 bases, the J end by 1 base, with 15 bases between. Based on the CDR3 plus reference TRBV2 and TRBJ1-1, the full variable domain is EPEVTQTPSHQVTQMGQEVILRCVPISNHLYFYWYRQILGQKVEFLVSFYNNEISEKSEIFDDQFSVERPDGSNFTLKIRSTKLEDSAMYFCARSRDIQNTEAFFGQGTRLTVV.